This T cell receptor beta chain appears in the sequencing data of a study of blood T cell repertoires in COVID-19. Study information: The United States, Italy and Spain provided the acute and convalescent COVID-19 samples. PBMCs, B-cell-depleted T cells, or T cells were the source of the cDNA or gDNA that made up the material.

Authors' data handling: Reference gene primer amplification yielded estimated nucleated cell counts. Assay used: immunoSEQ multiplex PCR; TCRdb lists only in-frame clones, some missing. V and J calls and clone size follow that table, whereas D and trimming were derived from the DNA. The sample lists about 300,000 clones, about 89% seen once, with roughly 6.7% in the top ten. The specimen sequenced was peripheral blood. The clonotype originates from a man younger than 35 who had recovered from COVID-19.

The CDR3 DNA reads as TGTGCCAGCAGACCGACAGGGGCTGGAGGAAACACCATATATTTT. It codes for CASRPTGAGGNTIYF. This chain uses TRBV11-2 with TRBJ1-3; 8 bases map to TRBD1. The ends lost 6 bases at V and 4 bases at J; junction bases unmatched: 8. CDR3 length: 15 residues. Germline V gene sequence: CDR1 SGHAT, CDR2 FQNNGV.